These 27 T cell receptor beta chains share one sample of origin, sequenced in a study of post-analysis software for immune sequencing data. Study observations and caveats: In patients, five TRBV segments were more frequent than in controls, with TRBV5-6, TRBV5-1 and TRBV20-1 among them.

No antigen is known for these receptors. Unique-molecular-identifier-tagged TCR beta cDNA libraries were used. MiXCR, applied by TCRdb to the PCR reads, yields one record per CDR3 protein. Of roughly 540,000 distinct CDR3 sequences listed, around a third were seen once; the top ten hold less than 6%. Sequencing was performed on blood. The receptor source for this set is a girl between 2 and 17 years old with multiple sclerosis.

The chain recombines TRBV5-1 with TRBJ2-3; 12 bases are shared with TRBD2. The CDR3 spans 20 residues. V gave up 3 bases and J gave up 0 bases; unmatched junction bases: 14. The V gene's germline CDR1 is SGHRS and CDR2 YFSETQ. The CDR3 loop reads CASSSGVGTSGRKSTDTQYF. In nucleotides, the CDR3 is TGCGCCAGCAGCTCGGGGGTCGGGACTAGCGGGCGGAAAAGCACAGATACGCAGTATTTT.

CDR3 region: CSVEDRVRTEAFF. The CDR3 bases are TGCAGCGTTGAAGATAGGGTCCGGACTGAAGCTTTCTTT. This sequence joins TRBV29-1 and TRBJ1-1, with D uncertain. This CDR3 is 13 amino acids long. Germline V gene data show CDR1 as SQVTM and CDR2 as ANQGSEA. V was shortened by 0 bases and J by 5 bases, with 10 bases between the two germline ends.

The chain employs TRBV9 and TRBJ2-3, with 9 positions matching TRBD2. Germline V gives CDR1 SGDLS, CDR2 YYNGEE. The trim removed 4 bases at V and 0 bases at J, leaving 6 bases unmatched. The CDR3 loop spans 16 amino acids. This chain's CDR3 is CASSPRLAVSTDTQYF. CDR3 DNA sequence: TGTGCCAGCAGCCCCCGACTAGCGGTTAGCACAGATACGCAGTATTTT.

As to this clonotype: The junction shows a germline mismatch at one end, possibly a read error. The chain uses TRBV5-1 and TRBJ2-3; no reliable D call. The CDR3 is 11 amino acids. Germline V CDR1 and CDR2: SGHRS, YFSETQ. The CDR3 nucleotides read TGCGTCAGCAGCTTGGCGGATACGCAGTATTTT. Amino acids: CVSSLADTQYF.

The V and J genes are TRBV4-1 and TRBJ2-6, with D possibly being TRBD2 (7 bases). This CDR3 comprises 20 residues. The germline V gene has CDR1 MGHRA and CDR2 YSYEKL. V dropped 5 bases and J dropped 0 bases, with 23 bases sitting between them. CDR3 amino acids: CASSVLPGRGAGSGANVLTF. In DNA, the CDR3 is TGCGCCAGCAGCGTCCTCCCGGGACGGGGGGCTGGCTCTGGGGCCAACGTCCTGACTTTC.

The rearrangement joins TRBV28 to TRBJ2-7, with unresolved D. The CDR3 is made up of 13 amino acids. The germline V and J ends were trimmed by 2 bases and 1 base, with 6 bases remaining between them. The germline CDR1 and CDR2 sequences are MDHEN and SYDVKM. CDR3 coding DNA: TGTGCCAGCAGTTTAGACACTTCCTACGAGCAGTACTTC. This encodes CASSLDTSYEQYF.

J is TRBJ2-5 and V is TRBV9; D is unresolved. Germline-derived CDR1 and CDR2 are SGDLS and YYNGEE. The ends were cut back, 0 bases at V and 5 bases at J, with 11 bases in the middle. This CDR3 comprises 14 residues. The CDR3 DNA is TGTGCCAGCAGCGTAGCTGTTCTTGGGGAGACCCAGTACTTC. Its protein is CASSVAVLGETQYF.

The chain employs TRBV5-1 and TRBJ1-5; possibly TRBD1 for D (6 bases). The V end was cut by 4 bases, the J end by 5 bases, with 10 bases between. Germline V CDR1 and CDR2: SGHRS, YFSETQ. The CDR3 has 13 residues. The DNA of the CDR3 is TGCGCCAGCAGCAAGGACAGAGATCAGCCCCAGCATTTT. It codes for CASSKDRDQPQHF. Full variable domain (outside the CDR3, taken from reference TRBV5-1 and TRBJ1-5): KAGVTQTPRYLIKTRGQQVTLSCSPISGHRSVSWYQQTPGQGLQFLFEYFSETQRNKGNFPGRFSGRQFSNSRSEMNVSTLELGDSALYLCASSKDRDQPQHFGDGTRLSIL.

This clonotype turned up a few times. This chain links TRBV24-1 with TRBJ2-1; D might be TRBD2 (6 bases). The V gene lost 3 bases and the J gene lost 3 bases, with 11 bases spanning the gap. The CDR3 covers 15 residues. Germline-derived CDR1 and CDR2 are KGHDR and SFDVKD. CDR3: CATSDPGTYYNEQFF. For the CDR3, the DNA is TGTGCCACCAGTGATCCAGGGACTTACTACAATGAGCAGTTCTTC.

The V and J genes are TRBV5-1 and TRBJ1-2; TRBD1 is a possible D gene (5 bases). Trimming took 4 bases from V and 3 from J, leaving 13 bases between them. Germline CDR1 and CDR2: SGHRS and YFSETQ. This CDR3 comprises 14 residues. Written as DNA, the CDR3 is TGCGCCAGCAGCAGAGGGGACGGTGACTATGGCTACACCTTC. It is translated as CASSRGDGDYGYTF.

This clonotype was counted between two and nine times. This chain joins TRBV5-1 and TRBJ2-5, with 9 bases fitting TRBD2. V shed 0 bases, J shed 5 bases, and the junction held 5 bases outside the gene matches. The CDR3 runs to 15 residues. Germline V gives CDR1 SGHRS, CDR2 YFSETQ. The CDR3 loop reads CASSLELAGHETQYF. DNA for the CDR3: TGCGCCAGCAGCTTGGAGCTAGCGGGGCACGAGACCCAGTACTTC.

The V and J genes are TRBV5-1 and TRBJ1-4; D remains ambiguous. The CDR3 contains 15 residues. Germline V gene data show CDR1 as SGHRS and CDR2 as YFSETQ. V lost 1 base and J 8 bases, leaving 15 bases between the germline ends. CDR3 in amino acids: CASSLSKGSEEKLFF. CDR3 bases: TGCGCCAGCAGCTTGTCGAAAGGGTCGGAGGAAAAACTGTTTTTT.

This rearrangement joins TRBV11-2 to TRBJ2-7; D gene unclear. The V end was cut by 1 base, the J end by 3 bases, with 7 bases between. CDR3 length: 13 amino acids. Germline CDR1 SGHAT, CDR2 FQNNGV. Here the CDR3 DNA reads TGTGCCAGCAGCTTAGTCCAGAACTACGAGCAGTACTTC. Encoded protein: CASSLVQNYEQYF. The complete variable domain, with remaining parts taken from reference TRBV11-2 and TRBJ2-7, reads EAGVAQSPRYKIIEKRQSVAFWCNPISGHATLYWYQQILGQGPKLLIQFQNNGVVDDSQLPKDRFSAERLKGVDSTLKIQPAKLEDSAVYLCASSLVQNYEQYFGPGTRLTVT.

The chain links TRBV12-3 or TRBV12-4 to TRBJ2-3; the match to TRBD2 covers 7 bases. J gave up 3 bases and V 5 bases, and 8 bases lay outside the gene matches. The CDR3 runs 15 residues. CDR3 DNA sequence: TGTGCCAGCAGTCGACAGCGGGGCCCTACAGATACGCAGTATTTT. Translating gives CASSRQRGPTDTQYF.

J is TRBJ1-1 and V is TRBV10-1, with D unresolved. The CDR3 sequence is 15 residues long. The V end was cut by 5 bases, the J end by 1 base, with 14 bases between. Germline lookup yields CDR1 WNHNN and CDR2 SYGVQD (reference sequence). CDR3 loop: CASSPDGRQNTEAFF. Written as DNA, the CDR3 is TGCGCCAGCAGTCCAGATGGCAGACAGAACACTGAAGCTTTCTTT.

The table lists this clonotype with a few counts. The V gene is TRBV10-3, the J gene TRBJ2-6; TRBD1 aligns across 7 bases. Trimming took 5 bases from V and 0 from J; bases not matched to a gene: 7. The germline gives CDR1 ENHRY, CDR2 SYGVKD. The CDR3 covers 17 residues. CDR3 sequence: CAISLTGDPSGANVLTF. CDR3 sequence (DNA): TGTGCCATCAGTTTAACAGGGGACCCCTCTGGGGCCAACGTCCTGACTTTC.

This chain connects TRBV4-1 to TRBJ2-7, with D perhaps assigned TRBD1 or TRBD2 (5 bases each). Per the germline V gene, CDR1 is MGHRA and CDR2 is YSYEKL. The CDR3 is 16 amino acids. Between the trimmed V and J ends, which lost 1 base and 0 bases, there was a span of 13 bases. The CDR3 DNA reads as TGCGCCAGCAGCCAAGTAGGTCGGGACCCCTCCTACGAGCAGTACTTC. This codes for CASSQVGRDPSYEQYF.

The V gene is TRBV7-9, the J gene TRBJ2-5; TRBD1 aligns across 8 bases. Germline V gene data show CDR1 as SEHNR and CDR2 as FQNEAQ (reference sequence). The CDR3 loop spans 15 amino acids. The V and J ends lost 3 bases and 4 bases, in that order; junction bases with no gene match: 7. CDR3 in amino acids: CASSFKGQGRETQYF. The CDR3 nucleotides are TGTGCCAGCAGCTTTAAAGGACAGGGACGAGAGACCCAGTACTTC.

The rearrangement joins TRBV11-3 to TRBJ2-5; no clear D. The CDR3 spans 15 residues. V lost 3 bases and J 0 bases, leaving 11 bases between the germline ends. The V gene's germline CDR1 is SGHNT and CDR2 YENEEA. CDR3 region: CASSLGASNQETQYF. DNA of the CDR3: TGTGCCAGCAGCTTGGGCGCGTCAAACCAAGAGACCCAGTACTTC. The full variable domain, completed using reference TRBV11-3 and TRBJ2-5, is EAGVVQSPRYKIIEKKQPVAFWCNPISGHNTLYWYLQNLGQGPELLIRYENEEAVDDSQLPKDRFSAERLKGVDSTLKIQPAELGDSAVYLCASSLGASNQETQYFGPGTRLLVL.

This clonotype was detected only a few times. V gene TRBV6-5 combines with J gene TRBJ2-7; possibly TRBD1 for D (6 bases). This CDR3 has 15 residues. Germline loops: CDR1 MNHEY, CDR2 SVGAGI. V lost 6 bases, J lost 3 bases, and 18 bases lay in between. In nucleotides, the CDR3 is TGTGCCAGCAGCCGGGACATAAGAAACTACTACGAGCAGTACTTC. This codes for CASSRDIRNYYEQYF.

The genes are TRBV7-9 and TRBJ2-7, with D maybe TRBD2 (5 bases). The length of the CDR3 is 13 residues. Germline CDR1 SEHNR, CDR2 FQNEAQ (reference sequence). The ends were cut back, 1 base at V and 7 bases at J, with 11 bases in the middle. CDR3 nucleotide sequence: TGTGCCAGCAGCTTAGAACCTACGGGGGAGCAGTACTTC. Protein product: CASSLEPTGEQYF.

The chain links TRBV20-1 to TRBJ2-3; 7 bases fit TRBD1. CDR1 and CDR2 (germline): DFQATT, SNEGSKA (reference sequence). The CDR3 length is 13 residues. Trimming at V came to 5 bases and at J to 3 bases, leaving 5 bases not matched to a gene. The CDR3 protein is CSAHRGGTDTQYF. DNA for the CDR3: TGCAGTGCTCACAGGGGTGGGACAGATACGCAGTATTTT.

This chain connects TRBV7-9 to TRBJ2-7, with 7 bases aligning to TRBD2. Trimming removed 3 bases from V and 1 base from J; junction bases left unmatched: 3. The CDR3 covers 14 residues. The germline CDR1 and CDR2 sequences are SEHNR and FQNEAQ (reference sequence). The DNA of the CDR3 is TGTGCCAGCAGCTTTGGGGGGGAATCCTACGAGCAGTACTTC. Translated: CASSFGGESYEQYF.

In this sample, this clonotype turned up once. The chain combines TRBV20-1 with TRBJ1-2; D is perhaps TRBD1 (6 bases). There are 14 residues in the CDR3. Per germline, CDR1 DFQATT and CDR2 SNEGSKA (reference sequence). The V gene lost 0 bases and the J gene lost 2 bases, with 10 bases spanning the gap. CDR3 nucleotide sequence: TGCAGTGCTAGAGAAAGGACAGAGAACTATGGCTACACCTTC. Amino acids: CSARERTENYGYTF.

Only a few counts were recorded for this clonotype. A junction boundary mismatches the germline segment, possibly from a read error. V and J are TRBV5-4 and TRBJ1-2; unclear D gene. Germline CDR1 reads SGHNT; CDR2 reads YYREEE (reference sequence). The CDR3 is 14 residues long. The CDR3 region is CASSLPQTNHGYTF. CDR3 DNA: TGTGCCAGCAGCTTGCCACAGACTAACCATGGCTACACCTTC.

V is TRBV5-6 and J is TRBJ2-3; 7 bases are shared with TRBD1. The V gene end was trimmed by 0 bases and the J gene end by 4 bases; junction bases not matched to a gene: 8. Germline CDR1 and CDR2: SGHDT and YYEEEE. CDR3 size: 16 residues. CDR3 region: CASSLARGQSADTQYF. CDR3 in DNA: TGTGCCAGCAGCTTGGCCAGGGGACAGAGCGCAGATACGCAGTATTTT.

This chain links TRBV12-3 or TRBV12-4 with TRBJ2-7, with D unresolved. There are 12 residues in the CDR3. V lost 1 base and J 7 bases, leaving 8 bases between the germline ends. The CDR3: CASSLGSTEQYF. DNA of the CDR3: TGTGCCAGCAGTTTAGGGTCTACTGAGCAGTACTTC.